This T cell receptor beta chain was captured in a study of T cell responses to AZD1222 COVID-19 vaccine. Findings and caveats of the study: Females outnumbered males among donors, who were mostly white British; clonal diversity was possibly underestimated. Baseline serostatus was positive in only 5 to 7 AZD1222 recipients. Repertoire collection took place solely once the T cell response had peaked.

Pooling covered second doses at about 4 or about 12 weeks. Note on this clone: Its specificity is unknown.

V lost 1 base and J lost 5; bases outside the gene matches: 9. The V gene's germline CDR1 is SGHTA and CDR2 FQGNSA. The length of the CDR3 is 16 residues. Produced via immunoSEQ multiplex PCR; TCRdb's table is partial and in-frame only. The sample records 58,000 or so clones, about 86% being singletons. Sequenced material: peripheral blood, taken 28 days after the second AZD1222 dose. This chain links TRBV7-2 with TRBJ2-7; TRBD1 aligns across 9 bases. The sequence was collected from an adult who received the AZD1222 COVID-19 vaccine. CDR3 nucleotide sequence: TGTGCCAGCAGCTTAGTATGGCAACAGGGGGCTAACGAGCAGTACTTC. Its protein product is CASSLVWQQGANEQYF.